This entry lists 19 T cell receptor beta chains sequenced from one sample in a study of response to subunit inactivated influenza vaccine. TCRdb ran MiXCR on the RT-PCR reads and lists one entry per CDR3 protein. The sample has approximately 700,000 distinct CDR3 sequences; approximately 15% are singletons. Material: PBMCs from blood, obtained 14 to 15 days before vaccination. These receptors were collected from a man aged 45-65 years who received an inactivated influenza vaccine.

This clonotype was observed at least ten times. V and J are TRBV29-1 and TRBJ2-5; TRBD2 matches 7 bases. CDR1 and CDR2 (germline): SQVTM, ANQGSEA. The CDR3 runs to 16 residues. V dropped 2 bases and J dropped 1; count of bases not matched to a gene: 10. In DNA, the CDR3 is TGCAGCGTTGAAACCGGGGCCCCGGGGGGCCAAGAGACCCAGTACTTC. It codes for CSVETGAPGGQETQYF.

The rearrangement links TRBV5-1 to TRBJ2-2, with D maybe TRBD2 (6 bases). Trimming stripped 0 bases from V and 2 bases from J, with 11 bases between. The CDR3 has 16 residues. Germline loops: CDR1 SGHRS, CDR2 YFSETQ. CDR3 DNA sequence: TGCGCCAGCAGCTTGGAGGTTAGCGGTAACACCGGGGAGCTGTTTTTT. The encoded protein is CASSLEVSGNTGELFF.

This clonotype was counted once. The chain employs TRBV6-5 and TRBJ2-5, with D maybe TRBD2 (5 bases). The CDR3 consists of 17 residues. V shed 2 bases and J shed 5 bases, with 21 bases lying between them. The germline gives CDR1 MNHEY, CDR2 SVGAGI. CDR3 sequence reads: CASSYRFMARRPETQYF. CDR3 nucleotides: TGTGCCAGCAGTTACCGCTTCATGGCTAGGAGGCCCGAGACCCAGTACTTC.

This clonotype was counted only a few times. V and J are TRBV3-1 and TRBJ1-4; TRBD1 might be the D (5 bases). V was pared by 0 bases and J by 5 bases, with 13 bases between. Germline values: CDR1 LGHDT, CDR2 YNNKEL (reference sequence). The CDR3 is 16 amino acids. For the CDR3, the DNA is TGTGCCAGCAGCCAAGAGAGGGCGACAGAAAATGAAAAACTGTTTTTT. This codes for CASSQERATENEKLFF.

This clonotype occurred a few times. CDR3 nucleotides: TGTGCCAGTGGCAGGACTAATCAGCCCCAGCATTTT. Amino acid sequence: CASGRTNQPQHF. The chain employs TRBV19 and TRBJ1-5; D gene ambiguous. This CDR3 has 12 residues. V gave up 8 bases and J gave up 4 bases, with 9 bases separating them. Germline lookup yields CDR1 LNHDA and CDR2 SQIVND (reference sequence).

This clonotype has a handful of counts. The gene calls are TRBV5-1 and TRBJ1-1, with D possibly being TRBD1 (6 bases). The CDR3 consists of 14 residues. Germline loops: CDR1 SGHRS, CDR2 YFSETQ. Trimming cost V 4 bases and J 3 bases, with 13 bases left between them. The CDR3 spells CASSPPGGYTEAFF. The DNA of the CDR3 is TGCGCCAGCAGCCCCCCTGGGGGCTACACTGAAGCTTTCTTT.

The rearrangement joins TRBV29-1 to TRBJ2-1, with D perhaps matching TRBD2 (6 bases). CDR1 and CDR2 from the germline V gene are SQVTM and ANQGSEA. The CDR3 is 13 residues long. V lost 5 bases, J lost 7 bases, and 15 bases lay in between. CDR3 loop: CSVLKGLANEQFF. The CDR3 DNA is TGCAGCGTTTTAAAGGGGCTAGCGAATGAGCAGTTCTTC.

This chain uses TRBV3-1 with TRBJ2-2; TRBD1 agrees at 7 bases. The CDR3 is made up of 14 amino acids. V shed 4 bases and J 7 bases; nucleotides not matched to a gene: 6. The V gene's germline CDR1 is LGHDT and CDR2 YNNKEL (reference sequence). CDR3 region: CASSPRQGGGELFF. CDR3 bases: TGTGCCAGCAGCCCTCGACAGGGCGGCGGGGAGCTGTTTTTT.

This clonotype was counted many times. This rearrangement joins TRBV12-3 or TRBV12-4 to TRBJ2-5; unclear D gene. This CDR3 spans 13 amino acids. V was pared by 7 bases and J by 7 bases, with 16 bases between. CDR3 DNA: TGTGCCAGCACCACTCTTGGGTCCTTGACCCAGTACTTC. Translation: CASTTLGSLTQYF.

Ten or more counts support this clonotype. This rearrangement joins TRBV6-1 to TRBJ2-3, with a tentative D call TRBD2 (7 bases). Germline CDR1 is MNHNS and CDR2 is SASEGT. The CDR3 has 15 amino acids. V was clipped by 5 bases and J by 3 bases, with 15 bases between them. CDR3 region: CASSRTGRETDTQYF. For the CDR3, the DNA is TGTGCCAGCAGTCGTACAGGGAGGGAAACAGATACGCAGTATTTT.

This chain connects TRBV7-8 to TRBJ1-2; TRBD1 might be the D (5 bases). Germline V gene lookup returns CDR1 SGHVS and CDR2 FQNEAQ. The CDR3 runs 16 residues. V lost 5 bases and J lost 6, with 22 bases in between. This CDR3 reads CASSPTRLGTLDGYTF. CDR3 coding DNA: TGTGCCAGCAGCCCCACCCGGCTAGGGACGTTGGATGGCTACACCTTC.

This clonotype appeared a few times. This chain joins TRBV6-1 and TRBJ1-6, with a tentative D call TRBD1 (5 bases). This CDR3 comprises 15 residues. V was pared by 1 base and J by 9 bases, with 13 bases between. In germline, CDR1 is MNHNS, CDR2 SASEGT. The DNA of the CDR3 is TGTGCCAGCAGTGAAGTGGGGGGGGGAAGTTCACCCCTCCACTTT. Its translation: CASSEVGGGSSPLHF.

This clonotype was detected a few times. This chain joins TRBV6-5 and TRBJ2-4, with D maybe TRBD1 (5 bases). This CDR3 region has 14 residues. The V gene's germline CDR1 is MNHEY and CDR2 SVGAGI. Trimming stripped 4 bases from V and 3 bases from J, with 10 bases between. The chain's CDR3 is CASSLSGYKNIQYF. The CDR3 nucleotides are TGTGCCAGCAGTTTATCAGGGTACAAAAACATTCAGTACTTC.

The gene calls are TRBV2 and TRBJ2-7; D is unresolved. The CDR3 runs to 11 residues. Deletions cut 7 bases from V and 6 bases from J, with 10 bases between. Germline assignment: CDR1 SNHLY and CDR2 FYNNEI. The CDR3 DNA sequence: TGTGCCAGCAAAAAAGACTCCGAGCAGTACTTC. It codes for CASKKDSEQYF.

The chain joins TRBV20-1 to TRBJ1-1, with TRBD1 as a possible D gene (5 bases). Trimming pared 5 bases from V and 0 bases from J, leaving 13 bases between. This CDR3 has 14 amino acids. CDR1 and CDR2 (germline): DFQATT, SNEGSKA (reference sequence). This CDR3 reads CSARGLIMNTEAFF. The CDR3 nucleotides are TGCAGTGCTCGGGGACTGATCATGAACACTGAAGCTTTCTTT.

The table lists this clonotype with a few counts. The chain couples TRBV5-6 to TRBJ2-1, with 8 bases identical to TRBD1. The CDR3 extends over 14 amino acids. Per germline, CDR1 SGHDT and CDR2 YYEEEE. J was trimmed by 3 bases and V by 7 bases; bases with no gene match: 6. The CDR3 nucleotides are TGTGCCAGCGGATCCGGGACAGGCTACAATGAGCAGTTCTTC. This translates into CASGSGTGYNEQFF. Supplemented by reference TRBV5-6 and TRBJ2-1, the full variable domain reads DAGVTQSPTHLIKTRGQQVTLRCSPKSGHDTVSWYQQALGQGPQFIFQYYEEEERQRGNFPDRFSGHQFPNYSSELNVNALLLGDSALYLCASGSGTGYNEQFFGPGTRLTVL.

This clonotype came up a few times. The chain joins TRBV7-6 to TRBJ2-7, with D possibly TRBD1 on 5 matching bases. This CDR3 region has 15 residues. V lost 1 base and J lost 2, with 12 bases in between. Germline V CDR1 and CDR2: SGHVS, FNYEAQ. The DNA of the CDR3 is TGTGCCAGCAGCTTAGGAGCAGGGCCCCCCTACGAGCAGTACTTC. Translation gives CASSLGAGPPYEQYF.

The chain uses TRBV30 and TRBJ2-7, with D unresolved. Trimming removed 2 bases from V and 1 base from J, with 12 bases in between. The CDR3 totals 14 residues. Per germline, CDR1 GTSNPN and CDR2 SVGIG (reference sequence). The CDR3 region is CAWSRGVKSYEQYF. The DNA of the CDR3 is TGTGCCTGGAGTAGAGGAGTAAAGTCCTACGAGCAGTACTTC.

This chain links TRBV6-2 or TRBV6-3 with TRBJ1-2, with no clear D. There are 12 residues in the CDR3. V lost 2 bases and J 7 bases, leaving 8 bases between the germline ends. The germline gives CDR1 MNHEY, CDR2 SVGEGT. This CDR3 reads CASSYATTGYTF. In nucleotides, the CDR3 is TGTGCCAGCAGTTACGCTACCACTGGCTACACCTTC.